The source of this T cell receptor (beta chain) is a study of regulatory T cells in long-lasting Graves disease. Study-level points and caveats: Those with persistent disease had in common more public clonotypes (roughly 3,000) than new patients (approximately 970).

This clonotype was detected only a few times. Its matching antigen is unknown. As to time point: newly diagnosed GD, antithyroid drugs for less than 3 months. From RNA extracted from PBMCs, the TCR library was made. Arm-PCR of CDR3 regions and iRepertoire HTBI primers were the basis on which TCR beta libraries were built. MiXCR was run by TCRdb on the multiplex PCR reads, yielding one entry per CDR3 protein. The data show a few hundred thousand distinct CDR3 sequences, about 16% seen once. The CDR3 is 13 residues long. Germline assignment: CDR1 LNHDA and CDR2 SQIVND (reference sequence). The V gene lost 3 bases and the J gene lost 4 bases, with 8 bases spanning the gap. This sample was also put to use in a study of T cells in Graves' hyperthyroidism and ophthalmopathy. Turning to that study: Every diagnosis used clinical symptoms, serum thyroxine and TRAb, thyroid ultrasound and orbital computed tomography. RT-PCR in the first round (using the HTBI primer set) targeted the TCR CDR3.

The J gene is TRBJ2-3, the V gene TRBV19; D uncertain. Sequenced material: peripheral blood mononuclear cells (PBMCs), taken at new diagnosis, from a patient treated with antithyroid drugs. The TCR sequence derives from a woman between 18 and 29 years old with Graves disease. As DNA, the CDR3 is TGTGCCAGTAGTATCGTGGCCCCAGATACGCAGTATTTT. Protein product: CASSIVAPDTQYF.